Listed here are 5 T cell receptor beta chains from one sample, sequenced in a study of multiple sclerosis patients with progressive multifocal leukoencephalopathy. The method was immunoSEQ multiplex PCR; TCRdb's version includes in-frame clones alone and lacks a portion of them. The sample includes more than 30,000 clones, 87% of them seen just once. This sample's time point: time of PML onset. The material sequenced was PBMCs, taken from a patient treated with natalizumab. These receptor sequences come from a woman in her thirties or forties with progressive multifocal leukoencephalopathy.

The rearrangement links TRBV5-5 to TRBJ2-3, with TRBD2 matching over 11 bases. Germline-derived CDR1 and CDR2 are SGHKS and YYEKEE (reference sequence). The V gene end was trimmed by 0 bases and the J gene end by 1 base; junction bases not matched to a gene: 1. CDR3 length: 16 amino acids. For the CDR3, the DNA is TGTGCCAGCAGCTTGGCGACTAGCGGGGGCACAGATACGCAGTATTTT. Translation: CASSLATSGGTDTQYF.

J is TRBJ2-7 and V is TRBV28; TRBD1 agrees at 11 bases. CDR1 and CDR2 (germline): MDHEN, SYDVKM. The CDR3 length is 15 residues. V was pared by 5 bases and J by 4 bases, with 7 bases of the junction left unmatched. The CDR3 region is CASSPRTGGLYEQYF. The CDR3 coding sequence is TGTGCCAGCAGTCCCCGGACAGGGGGCCTTTACGAGCAGTACTTC.

Here the CDR3 reads CASSLLDRGRYGYTF. CDR3 in DNA: TGTGCCAGCAGCTTATTGGACAGGGGCCGGTATGGCTACACCTTC. The chain is built from TRBV7-2 and TRBJ1-2; 9 bases are shared with TRBD1. Trimming at V came to 2 bases and at J to 5 bases, leaving 6 bases not matched to a gene. The CDR3 runs to 15 residues. Germline V gene data show CDR1 as SGHTA and CDR2 as FQGNSA.

CDR3 residues: CASSVAGGNEKLFF. For the CDR3, the DNA is TGTGCCAGCAGCGTAGCCGGGGGTAATGAAAAACTGTTTTTT. This chain connects TRBV9 to TRBJ1-4; weak D call: TRBD1 (5 bases). Per germline, CDR1 SGDLS and CDR2 YYNGEE. Trimming removed 0 bases at V and 4 bases at J, with 7 bases between. This CDR3 is 14 amino acids long.

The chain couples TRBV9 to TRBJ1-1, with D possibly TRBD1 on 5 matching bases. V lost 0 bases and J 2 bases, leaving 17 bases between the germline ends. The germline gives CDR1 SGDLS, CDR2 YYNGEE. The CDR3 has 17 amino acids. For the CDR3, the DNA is TGTGCCAGCAGCGTAGTCCCAGTAGGGGCGGCAAACACTGAAGCTTTCTTT. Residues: CASSVVPVGAANTEAFF.